The TCR beta chain under discussion was sequenced for a study of T cell clonotyping in hematopoietic cell transplantation. Germline assignment: CDR1 LNHDA and CDR2 SQIVND (reference sequence). The CDR3 runs to 18 residues. V lost 7 bases to trimming and J lost 7 bases; unmatched junction nucleotides: 18. This clone was observed a single time. Only in-frame clones appear in the TCRdb table, and some are missing; sequencing was by immunoSEQ multiplex PCR. The table records about 13,000 clones, around 90% of them present only once. Sequencing was performed on peripheral blood mononuclear cells. The rearrangement uses TRBV19 and TRBJ2-1; TRBD2 matches at 11 bases. The TCR originated in a man aged 25-45 years in good health. Some clones in this sample may be carry-over from other donors' samples. CDR3 nucleotide sequence: TGTGCCAGTAAGGGGAAGAGGGTAGCGGGAGGGCCGGGTAATGAGCAGTTCTTC. The encoded protein is CASKGKRVAGGPGNEQFF. The whole variable domain, remainder taken from reference TRBV19 and TRBJ2-1, is DGGITQSPKYLFRKEGQNVTLSCEQNLNHDAMYWYRQDPGQGLRLIYYSQIVNDFQKGDIAEGYSVSREKKESFPLTVTSAQKNPTAFYLCASKGKRVAGGPGNEQFFGPGTRLTVL.